The 23 T cell receptor beta chains in this list originate from one sample, sequenced in a study of early T cells in non-severe SARS-CoV-2 infection. Using its own MiXCR run on the 5' RACE reads, TCRdb lists one record per CDR3 protein. The data show about 50,000 distinct CDR3 sequences, with approximately 8.5% seen just once and about 16% held by the top ten. The sample taken for sequencing was whole blood. Source of these receptors: an adult who was a healthcare worker with PCR-confirmed SARS-CoV-2 infection or an uninfected control (not recorded which).

This clonotype was counted many times. This sequence joins TRBV7-2 and TRBJ2-5; 8 bases agree with TRBD2. The CDR3 has 14 residues. Germline values: CDR1 SGHTA, CDR2 FQGNSA. The V segment lost 5 bases and the J segment 5 bases; nucleotides outside the gene matches: 7. This CDR3 is CASSALAGRETQYF. CDR3 bases: TGTGCCAGCAGCGCGTTAGCGGGAAGGGAGACCCAGTACTTC.

In its sample, this clonotype was seen many times. V gene TRBV4-3 combines with J gene TRBJ1-1, with D hard to call. Trimming left V 0 bases short and J 1 base short, with 6 bases between. CDR3 length equals 14 residues. Germline-derived CDR1 and CDR2 are LGHNA and YSLEER. The DNA for the CDR3 is TGCGCCAGCAGCCAAGATCTGTGGAACACTGAAGCTTTCTTT. Translation gives CASSQDLWNTEAFF.

J is TRBJ2-2 and V is TRBV29-1, with D uncertain. V was shortened by 7 bases and J by 6 bases, with 12 bases between the two germline ends. This CDR3 contains 12 residues. Germline CDR1 and CDR2: SQVTM and ANQGSEA. The CDR3 loop is CSARIVSGELFF. DNA of the CDR3: TGCAGCGCTCGGATTGTGTCCGGGGAGCTGTTTTTT.

V and J are TRBV29-1 and TRBJ1-1; 7 bases agree with TRBD1. Germline CDR1 SQVTM, CDR2 ANQGSEA. The CDR3 consists of 13 residues. V dropped 7 bases and J dropped 1; count of bases not matched to a gene: 6. The CDR3 DNA is TGCAGCGCCAGACAGGGTACGAACACTGAAGCTTTCTTT. It codes for CSARQGTNTEAFF.

This clonotype has a count of ten or more. This rearrangement joins TRBV6-5 to TRBJ2-6; D not certain. CDR1 and CDR2 (germline): MNHEY, SVGAGI. The length of the CDR3 is 13 residues. For the CDR3, the DNA is TGTGCGACCCGAGAGGCTGGGGCCAACGTCCTGACTTTC. It yields the protein CATREAGANVLTF.

There are many counts of this clonotype. This chain joins TRBV11-2 and TRBJ2-7; TRBD1 aligns across 8 bases. The CDR3 sequence is 15 residues long. CDR1 is SGHAT and CDR2 is FQNNGV in the germline V gene. V lost 7 bases to trimming and J lost 3 bases; unmatched junction nucleotides: 11. The CDR3 loop is CASTPLRGQDYEQYF. The CDR3 nucleotides are TGTGCCAGCACCCCGCTCAGGGGGCAGGACTACGAGCAGTACTTC. Combining the CDR3 with reference TRBV11-2 and TRBJ2-7 gives the whole variable domain EAGVAQSPRYKIIEKRQSVAFWCNPISGHATLYWYQQILGQGPKLLIQFQNNGVVDDSQLPKDRFSAERLKGVDSTLKIQPAKLEDSAVYLCASTPLRGQDYEQYFGPGTRLTVT.

This clonotype was found a few times. The V gene is TRBV28, the J gene TRBJ2-1; tentatively, D is TRBD2 (7 bases). Germline CDR1 is MDHEN and CDR2 is SYDVKM. This CDR3 contains 15 residues. With 8 bases removed from V and 5 bases from J, the gap between germline ends came to 19 bases. The CDR3 is CASGGAGVPNNEQFF. The CDR3 nucleotides are TGTGCCAGCGGGGGGGCGGGAGTGCCGAACAATGAGCAGTTCTTC. Full variable domain (missing parts from reference TRBV28 and TRBJ2-1): DVKVTQSSRYLVKRTGEKVFLECVQDMDHENMFWYRQDPGLGLRLIYFSYDVKMKEKGDIPEGYSVSREKKERFSLILESASTNQTSMYLCASGGAGVPNNEQFFGPGTRLTVL.

This clonotype was detected many times. The chain combines TRBV6-7 with TRBJ2-2; D is perhaps TRBD1 or TRBD2 (5 bases each). TRBV6-7 is recorded as an ORF, its role being uncertain. Trimming removed 2 bases at V and 3 bases at J, with 25 bases between. CDR3 length: 20 residues. CDR3 sequence (DNA): TGTGCCAGCAGTTACGGGGACCCTGCAGGGCTGGGAAGGCACACCGGGGAGCTGTTTTTT. This codes for CASSYGDPAGLGRHTGELFF.

In its sample, this clonotype was seen many times. The chain carries TRBV28 and TRBJ1-2; the match to TRBD1 covers 10 bases. CDR1 is MDHEN, CDR2 SYDVKM, per germline. The CDR3 runs 15 residues. J lost 5 bases, V lost 5 bases, and 8 bases had no gene match. This chain's CDR3 is CASSRQGAIGYGYTF. The CDR3 DNA reads TGTGCCAGCAGTAGACAGGGGGCAATAGGGTATGGCTACACCTTC.

The V and J genes are TRBV20-1 and TRBJ2-6; 8 bases align to TRBD1. The V segment lost 6 bases and the J segment 3 bases; nucleotides outside the gene matches: 10. There are 16 residues in the CDR3. In germline, CDR1 is DFQATT, CDR2 SNEGSKA (reference sequence). The CDR3 DNA reads as TGCAGTGCCGCAGGGCCAGGGGGCTTTGGGGCCAACGTCCTGACTTTC. Translation: CSAAGPGGFGANVLTF.

The table lists this clonotype with many counts. V is TRBV6-5 and J is TRBJ2-7, with TRBD2 as a possible D gene (5 bases). Germline CDR1 MNHEY, CDR2 SVGAGI. Trimming took 4 bases from V and 3 from J, leaving 10 bases between them. The CDR3 runs to 13 residues. CDR3 sequence reads: CASSSGIFYEQYF. The CDR3 DNA is TGTGCCAGCAGTTCGGGGATCTTCTACGAGCAGTACTTC.

The rearrangement links TRBV12-5 to TRBJ2-1; D may be TRBD2 (5 bases). Trimming stripped 0 bases from V and 0 bases from J, with 9 bases between. CDR3 size: 16 residues. Per the germline V gene, CDR1 is LGHNT and CDR2 is FRNRAP. The CDR3 DNA reads TGTGCTAGTGGTTTGGTGGTGGGGAGCTCCTACAATGAGCAGTTCTTC. It is translated as CASGLVVGSSYNEQFF.

This clonotype appeared many times. V gene TRBV7-2 combines with J gene TRBJ2-3, with a weak D call TRBD2 (6 bases). CDR1 SGHTA and CDR2 FQGNSA come from the germline V gene. V was pared by 5 bases and J by 0 bases, with 18 bases between. CDR3 length equals 17 residues. CDR3 protein: CASSPMFSGKSTDTQYF. The CDR3 region has the DNA TGTGCCAGCAGCCCCATGTTTAGCGGAAAAAGCACAGATACGCAGTATTTT. Complete variable domain (other parts from reference TRBV7-2 and TRBJ2-3): GAGVSQSPSNKVTEKGKDVELRCDPISGHTALYWYRQSLGQGLEFLIYFQGNSAPDKSGLPSDRFSAERTGGSVSTLTIQRTQQEDSAVYLCASSPMFSGKSTDTQYFGPGTRLTVL.

This clonotype occurred once. A much larger clonotype is one base distant, so this may be a read error. The J gene is TRBJ2-1, the V gene TRBV7-2; the D gene is possibly TRBD1 (6 bases). V was cut by 5 bases and J by 6 bases, with 17 bases left in between. In germline, CDR1 is SGHTA, CDR2 FQGNSA. CDR3 length: 15 amino acids. For the CDR3, the DNA is TGTGCCAGCAGCCATGGTGACAGGACCTGCAATGAGCAGTTCTTC. The encoded protein is CASSHGDRTCNEQFF.

The rearrangement links TRBV5-6 to TRBJ2-3; D remains unclear. This CDR3 is 14 amino acids long. Germline CDR1 is SGHDT and CDR2 is YYEEEE. V was shortened by 1 base and J by 2 bases, with 8 bases between the two germline ends. CDR3 in amino acids: CASSLLLFTDTQYF. As DNA, the CDR3 is TGTGCCAGCAGCTTGCTACTGTTCACAGATACGCAGTATTTT. Variable domain in full (rest from reference TRBV5-6 and TRBJ2-3): DAGVTQSPTHLIKTRGQQVTLRCSPKSGHDTVSWYQQALGQGPQFIFQYYEEEERQRGNFPDRFSGHQFPNYSSELNVNALLLGDSALYLCASSLLLFTDTQYFGPGTRLTVL.

A few counts support this clonotype. J is TRBJ2-1 and V is TRBV5-6, with D possibly matching TRBD1 (6 bases). This CDR3 region has 14 residues. V lost 4 bases and J lost 8, with 16 bases in between. Germline V gene sequence: CDR1 SGHDT, CDR2 YYEEEE. The CDR3, as DNA: TGTGCCAGCAGCCGCAGGGGTCCTACAGATGAGCAGTTCTTC. Amino acids: CASSRRGPTDEQFF.

This clonotype was counted at least ten times. The chain uses TRBV6-2 or TRBV6-3 and TRBJ2-1, with no clear D. This CDR3 region has 11 residues. Deletions cut 7 bases from V and 9 bases from J, with 10 bases between. From germline, CDR1 is MNHEY and CDR2 SVGEGT. The CDR3 region has the DNA TGTGCCAGCACCTTGTACGGTGAGCAGTTCTTC. Translation gives CASTLYGEQFF.

This clonotype has a count of ten or more. The V gene is TRBV6-2 or TRBV6-3, the J gene TRBJ1-1; D uncertain. The CDR3 has 12 residues. Trimming took 5 bases from V and 4 from J, leaving 8 bases between them. Germline CDR1 MNHEY, CDR2 SVGEGT. The CDR3 nucleotides are TGTGCCAGCAGTGGAGGGCTCACTGAAGCTTTCTTT. Translating it yields CASSGGLTEAFF.

This clonotype was found many times. V is TRBV12-3 or TRBV12-4 and J is TRBJ2-3; D remains unclear. The CDR3 runs to 14 residues. Trimming took 5 bases from V and 0 from J, leaving 9 bases between them. This CDR3 reads CASSIGRSTDTQYF. CDR3 in DNA: TGTGCCAGCAGTATAGGACGGAGCACAGATACGCAGTATTTT.

The CDR3 bases are TGTGCCAGCAAGGGTACAGGGGGGTACAATGAGCAGTTCTTC. Protein sequence: CASKGTGGYNEQFF. The rearrangement links TRBV2 to TRBJ2-1; 8 bases line up with TRBD1. The CDR3 is 14 amino acids. V lost 7 bases and J lost 4; bases outside the gene matches: 6. Germline V gene sequence: CDR1 SNHLY, CDR2 FYNNEI.

The sample holds many counts of this clonotype. The chain combines TRBV7-8 with TRBJ2-1, with 12 bases aligning to TRBD2. The CDR3 length is 19 residues. CDR1 SGHVS and CDR2 FQNEAQ come from the germline V gene. V shed 5 bases, J shed 8 bases, and the junction held 19 bases outside the gene matches. DNA of the CDR3: TGTGCCAGCAGCCACGTATCTAGCCCTAGCGGGAGGGGGTTTTATGAGCAGTTCTTC. It encodes CASSHVSSPSGRGFYEQFF.

This clonotype was counted between two and nine times. J is TRBJ1-6 and V is TRBV28; weak D call: TRBD1 (6 bases). The CDR3 runs to 14 residues. Germline CDR1 and CDR2: MDHEN and SYDVKM. Trimming stripped 3 bases from V and 7 bases from J, with 10 bases between. In nucleotides, the CDR3 is TGTGCCAGCAGTTTCGGGGGCAGGAATTCACCCCTCCACTTT. Amino acid sequence: CASSFGGRNSPLHF.

V and J are TRBV5-6 and TRBJ2-3, with 11 bases matching TRBD1. Trimming removed 4 bases from V and 2 bases from J; junction bases left unmatched: 6. The CDR3 sequence is 16 residues long. Per germline, CDR1 SGHDT and CDR2 YYEEEE. The CDR3 DNA sequence: TGTGCCAGCAGCCAAGGACAGGGGGCAAACACAGATACGCAGTATTTT. Protein sequence: CASSQGQGANTDTQYF.